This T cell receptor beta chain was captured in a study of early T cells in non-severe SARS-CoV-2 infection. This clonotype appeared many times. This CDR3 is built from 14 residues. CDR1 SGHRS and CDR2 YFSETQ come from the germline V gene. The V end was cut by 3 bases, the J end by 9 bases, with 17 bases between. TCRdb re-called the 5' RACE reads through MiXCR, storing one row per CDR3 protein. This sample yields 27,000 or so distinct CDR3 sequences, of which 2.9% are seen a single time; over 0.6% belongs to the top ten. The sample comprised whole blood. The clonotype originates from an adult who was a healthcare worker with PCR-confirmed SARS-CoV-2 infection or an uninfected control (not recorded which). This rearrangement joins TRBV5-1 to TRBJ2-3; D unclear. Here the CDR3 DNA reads TGCGCCAGCAGCTCATCGGATTCCGTGGGCACGCAGTATTTT. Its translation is CASSSSDSVGTQYF.